These T cell receptor beta chains were read from a single sample in a study of glioma-infiltrating T cells. Using its own MiXCR run on the multiplex PCR reads, TCRdb lists one record per CDR3 protein. The sample records about 140,000 distinct CDR3 sequences, about two fifths being singletons. The sequenced material came from glioma tissue, nonneoplastic brain tissue, or PBMCs (not recorded which). The receptors shown here come from a human donor with low-grade glioma or glioblastoma, undergoing nonglioma brain surgery, or in good health (not recorded which). Each CDR3 is given with its conserved first and last residue. The order of the fields is D gene, clone size, CDR3 length, V gene, J gene, CDR3 DNA, CDR3 protein. The D gene is left open where the match is weak. A clone size is listed for some rows: how often the clone was seen (once, few, many), or a class if it is expanded.

>NA|NA|15|TRBV10-3|TRBJ2-3
TGTGCCATCAGTGAGTCGTCACTCAACACAGATACGCAGTATTTT
CAISESSLNTDTQYF
>NA|few|15|TRBV18|TRBJ1-1
TGTGCCAGCTCACCACAGGAAGGCGGGGGCACTGAAGCTTTCTTT
CASSPQEGGGTEAFF
>TRBD1|few|13|TRBV11-1|TRBJ2-1
TGTGCCAGCAGCCAAGTGGGACAGGGGAAGAAGTTCTTC
CASSQVGQGKKFF
>NA|NA|15|TRBV20-1|TRBJ1-5
TGCAGTGCCGTCGCCCTGACAGGCAGCAATCAGCCCCAGCATTTT
CSAVALTGSNQPQHF
>NA|few|13|TRBV10-3|TRBJ1-1
TGTGCCATCAGTTCCGACCAGAACACTGAAGCTTTCTTT
CAISSDQNTEAFF
>TRBD2|NA|17|TRBV11-2|TRBJ2-1
TGTGCCAGCAGCCTACTCGGGGGGGCCTCTGGTAACAATGAGCAGTTCTTC
CASSLLGGASGNNEQFF
>NA|NA|12|TRBV29-1|TRBJ2-5
TGCAGCGTTGCTGGTCAGGGAGAGACCCAGTACTTC
CSVAGQGETQYF
>NA|NA|13|TRBV6-6|TRBJ1-2
TGTGCCAGCAGTTACCCAGGGGTCTATGGCTACGCCTTC
CASSYPGVYGYAF
>TRBD1|NA|15|TRBV24-1|TRBJ2-2
TGTGCCGCCTCTCCGGGACAGGGGAACACCGGGGAGCTGTTTTTT
CAASPGQGNTGELFF
>NA|many|11|TRBV6-1|TRBJ2-3
TGTGCCAGCACTAGCACAGATACGCAGTATTTT
CASTSTDTQYF
>TRBD2|few|16|TRBV6-1|TRBJ2-6
TGTGCCAGCCGTGCGGGGGGAGATCCGGGGGCCAACGTCCTGACTTTC
CASRAGGDPGANVLTF
>TRBD2|few|18|TRBV12-3/TRBV12-4|TRBJ2-3
TGTGCCAGCAGCGACGGACTAGCGGGAGGCACTAGCACAGATACGCAGTATTTT
CASSDGLAGGTSTDTQYF
>TRBD2|NA|12|TRBV20-1|TRBJ2-7
TGCAGTGGGGGTAGCGGGACCTACGAGCAGTACTTC
CSGGSGTYEQYF
>TRBD1|few|15|TRBV5-1|TRBJ2-3
TGCGCCAGCAGCTCCACGACAGGGCAGACAGATACGCAGTATTTT
CASSSTTGQTDTQYF
>NA|few|12|TRBV12-3/TRBV12-4|TRBJ1-5
TGTGCCAGCAGTTTACGGGAGCAGCCCCAGCATTTT
CASSLREQPQHF
>TRBD1|NA|12|TRBV20-1|TRBJ2-7
TGCAGTGCCTGGACAGGGGTCGGCGAGCAGTACTTC
CSAWTGVGEQYF
>NA|NA|13|TRBV20-1|TRBJ1-2
TGCAGTGCCCCTGAACAGGGATATTTTTCTTACACCTTC
CSAPEQGYFSYTF
>NA|once|15|TRBV18|TRBJ1-3
TGTGCCAGCTCACCACAGCCGGGGCTCCGAAACACCATATATTTT
CASSPQPGLRNTIYF